This TCR beta chain was recorded in a study of liver allograft versus peripheral blood T cells. Overall study context: In transplanted livers, T cell receptor repertoires were compared with those found in the recipients' peripheral blood.

This clonotype counts as medium-sized. What it binds is not known. Points from the study as a whole: Liver allograft and peripheral blood T cell receptor repertoires reportedly differed.

Germline CDR1 MNHEY, CDR2 SMNVEV (reference sequence). The germline V and J ends were trimmed by 3 bases and 4 bases, with 13 bases remaining between them. The CDR3 spans 16 residues. In TCRdb, the reads were re-called with MiXCR into one record per CDR3 protein. The sample lists thousands of distinct CDR3 sequences, more than 14% occurring once. The sequence was collected from a human patient who had a liver transplant. Certain T cells may be donor cells from the graft. V usage is TRBV27 and J usage is TRBJ2-6; no clear D gene. The CDR3 coding sequence is TGTGCCAGCAGTTTCCTATCTTCGTCCGGGGCCAACGTCCTGACTTTC. This gives the protein CASSFLSSSGANVLTF.